A single sample gave rise to the 25 T cell receptor beta chains below, sequenced in a study of blood T cells in healthy people across ages. Then a second PCR, running roughly 7 to 11 cycles, was carried out with a sample-barcoded 5' primer and a J-beta primer mix. From the 5' RACE reads, TCRdb called clonotypes with MiXCR, one entry per CDR3 protein. The table has roughly 1,000,000 distinct CDR3 sequences, around 25% seen once; the top ten hold around 0.75%. These same records also appear under a second study, on T cells of mothers and their children.

Sequencing used blood. The receptor set was obtained from a girl aged 2 to 10 in good health.

Points on this clonotype: The junction differs from germline at one of its ends, possibly a read error. V gene TRBV20-1 combines with J gene TRBJ2-5; 12 bases fit TRBD2. The assigned J gene may be wrong: the sequence end matches TRBJ2-7 better. Germline values: CDR1 DFQATT, CDR2 SNEGSKA (reference sequence). The CDR3 is made up of 13 amino acids. The CDR3: CRARTSGAYEQYF. CDR3 nucleotides: TGCAGGGCTAGGACTAGCGGGGCCTACGAGCAGTACTTC.

This clonotype was found once. This sequence joins TRBV29-1 and TRBJ2-1; tentatively, D is TRBD1 or TRBD2 (5 bases each). CDR1 SQVTM and CDR2 ANQGSEA come from the germline V gene. The CDR3 consists of 13 residues. V lost 7 bases to trimming and J lost 7 bases, with 17 bases between them. The CDR3 region is CSGDGEAGNEQFF. The CDR3 region has the DNA TGCAGCGGGGACGGAGAGGCAGGGAATGAGCAGTTCTTC.

This clonotype was seen a handful of times. This chain connects TRBV3-1 to TRBJ1-1; weak D call: TRBD1 (5 bases). CDR3 size: 15 residues. Germline-derived CDR1 and CDR2 are LGHDT and YNNKEL (reference sequence). V was shortened by 3 bases and J by 0 bases, with 11 bases between the two germline ends. DNA for the CDR3: TGTGCCAGCAGCCATAGGCCGGACATGAACACTGAAGCTTTCTTT. Translation gives CASSHRPDMNTEAFF.

This chain links TRBV14 with TRBJ2-2, with no clear D. This CDR3 is built from 16 residues. Germline V gives CDR1 SGHDN, CDR2 FVKESK. V was clipped by 5 bases and J by 3 bases, with 16 bases between them. The DNA for the CDR3 is TGTGCCAGCAGCACTACCACCCTACAGTACACCGGGGAGCTGTTTTTT. Translated, it gives CASSTTTLQYTGELFF.

CDR3 sequence reads: CASSWTSPGGPNEQFF. The CDR3 nucleotides are TGTGCCAGCAGCTGGACTTCGCCGGGAGGCCCCAATGAGCAGTTCTTC. The chain carries TRBV13 and TRBJ2-5, with 7 bases fitting TRBD2. The end of the DNA fits TRBJ2-1 better, so the J call may be wrong. Germline CDR1 is PRHDT and CDR2 is FYEKMQ (reference sequence). The CDR3 has 16 amino acids.

This clonotype has a handful of counts. The genes are TRBV5-1 and TRBJ2-1; perhaps TRBD2 as D (6 bases). Per germline, CDR1 SGHRS and CDR2 YFSETQ. Trimming removed 4 bases from V and 2 bases from J, with 16 bases in between. This CDR3 contains 16 residues. DNA of the CDR3: TGCGCCAGCAGCAGCACGCGGGACCTAACCTACAATGAGCAGTTCTTC. It encodes CASSSTRDLTYNEQFF.

The V call is TRBV5-1, the J call TRBJ1-6; 7 positions agree with TRBD1. V lost 0 bases, J lost 9 bases, and 3 bases stayed unmatched. CDR3 length equals 14 residues. Germline CDR1 is SGHRS and CDR2 is YFSETQ. In DNA form, the CDR3 reads TGCGCCAGCAGCTTGGAAGGGGGCTCTTCACCCCTCCACTTT. Translating gives CASSLEGGSSPLHF.

This clonotype was counted only a few times. This chain uses TRBV4-1 with TRBJ2-1; either TRBD1 or TRBD2 may fit D (5 bases each). V was shortened by 1 base and J by 7 bases, with 17 bases between the two germline ends. The CDR3 loop spans 16 amino acids. Germline values: CDR1 MGHRA, CDR2 YSYEKL. In DNA, the CDR3 is TGCGCCAGCAGCCAAGTTGTCGTGGGGGTTCGTAATGAGCAGTTCTTC. Encoded protein: CASSQVVVGVRNEQFF.

Only a few counts were recorded for this clonotype. The chain employs TRBV3-1 and TRBJ2-3, with a weak D call TRBD2 (5 bases). Germline CDR1 reads LGHDT; CDR2 reads YNNKEL (reference sequence). Trimming stripped 4 bases from V and 3 bases from J, with 20 bases between. This CDR3 is 17 amino acids long. CDR3 in DNA: TGTGCCAGCAGCCCCCGACTTCGCCCAAGAGGGACAGATACGCAGTATTTT. Residues: CASSPRLRPRGTDTQYF.

V usage is TRBV7-9 and J usage is TRBJ2-1, with D tentatively TRBD2 (7 bases). Looked up from germline, CDR1 is SEHNR and CDR2 is FQNEAQ (reference sequence). The CDR3 runs 16 residues. Trimming took 5 bases from V and 1 from J, leaving 15 bases between them. DNA for the CDR3: TGTGCCAGCAGCCCCCGGACAGCGGGATCCTACAATGAGCAGTTCTTC. The encoded protein is CASSPRTAGSYNEQFF.

The sample holds many counts of this clonotype. The chain is built from TRBV5-4 and TRBJ2-3, with D possibly being TRBD1 (6 bases). The germline CDR1 and CDR2 sequences are SGHNT and YYREEE (reference sequence). V gave up 2 bases and J gave up 1 base, with 8 bases separating them. There are 14 residues in the CDR3. The CDR3 is CASSFRQGTDTQYF. Here the CDR3 DNA reads TGTGCCAGCAGCTTCCGACAGGGCACAGATACGCAGTATTTT. Variable domain in full (rest from reference TRBV5-4 and TRBJ2-3): ETGVTQSPTHLIKTRGQQVTLRCSSQSGHNTVSWYQQALGQGPQFIFQYYREEENGRGNFPPRFSGLQFPNYSSELNVNALELDDSALYLCASSFRQGTDTQYFGPGTRLTVL.

This clonotype was detected a few times. The chain carries TRBV28 and TRBJ2-3; 15 bases align to TRBD2. V trimming: 5 bases; J trimming: 5 bases; junction bases outside the gene matches: 11. The CDR3 contains 18 residues. The germline CDR1 and CDR2 sequences are MDHEN and SYDVKM. CDR3 region: CASSLPGLAGGGGDTQYF. The DNA for the CDR3 is TGTGCCAGCAGTCTTCCGGGACTAGCGGGAGGAGGGGGAGATACGCAGTATTTT.

This clonotype appeared a few times. This sequence joins TRBV27 and TRBJ2-5; D perhaps matches TRBD2 (5 bases). This CDR3 spans 13 amino acids. Trimming removed 10 bases at V and 5 bases at J, with 17 bases between. Germline-derived CDR1 and CDR2 are MNHEY and SMNVEV (reference sequence). The CDR3 DNA follows: TGTGCCACGGGATGGACTCTGGGGGAGACCCAGTACTTC. It encodes CATGWTLGETQYF.

This clonotype was seen more than once but under ten times. This chain connects TRBV20-1 to TRBJ2-3; D gene ambiguous. This CDR3 comprises 14 residues. V was trimmed by 5 bases and J by 1 base, leaving 13 bases between them. Germline V CDR1 and CDR2: DFQATT, SNEGSKA (reference sequence). The CDR3, as DNA: TGCAGTGCTTCCCCAGAGGTCGGCACAGATACGCAGTATTTT. It yields the protein CSASPEVGTDTQYF.

The V gene is TRBV6-2 or TRBV6-3, the J gene TRBJ2-2; the match to TRBD2 covers 8 bases. The ends lost 6 bases at V and 0 bases at J; junction bases unmatched: 12. Germline loops: CDR1 MNHEY, CDR2 SVGEGT. This CDR3 has 18 residues. This chain's CDR3 is CASSSPSGGFANTGELFF. CDR3 DNA sequence: TGTGCCAGCAGCTCCCCCAGCGGGGGATTCGCGAACACCGGGGAGCTGTTTTTT.

This chain joins TRBV14 and TRBJ2-6; D remains ambiguous. Trimming took 1 base from V and 2 from J, leaving 15 bases between them. Germline CDR1 and CDR2: SGHDN and FVKESK. This CDR3 has 18 amino acids. This CDR3 is CASSQGGSPSAGANVLTF. The CDR3 DNA sequence: TGTGCCAGCAGCCAAGGAGGCTCCCCCAGTGCTGGGGCCAACGTCCTGACTTTC.

The chain has TRBV7-2 and TRBJ1-1; D gene uncertain. The V gene lost 5 bases and the J gene lost 7 bases, with 14 bases spanning the gap. The CDR3 runs to 13 residues. Germline V gives CDR1 SGHTA, CDR2 FQGNSA. The CDR3 here is CASSKSRSIEAFF. The CDR3 bases are TGTGCCAGCAGCAAAAGTAGGTCGATTGAAGCTTTCTTT.

A note on this clonotype: One end of the junction does not line up with germline, which may come from a read error. J is TRBJ1-4 and V is TRBV6-1, with 7 nucleotides matching TRBD1. Per the germline V gene, CDR1 is MNHNS and CDR2 is SASEGT. The CDR3 is 12 residues long. CDR3 coding DNA: TGTGCCAGCAGTGATGTCCAGGACAGGATTTCTTTT. Translating gives CASSDVQDRISF.

V usage is TRBV6-2 or TRBV6-3 and J usage is TRBJ1-5; TRBD1 aligns across 7 bases. Germline CDR1 reads MNHEY; CDR2 reads SVGEGT. Losses at the gene ends were 2 bases for V and 2 bases for J; bases not matched to a gene: 3. The CDR3 totals 15 residues. CDR3 loop: CASSYITGGNQPQHF. CDR3 sequence (DNA): TGTGCCAGCAGTTACATTACAGGGGGCAATCAGCCCCAGCATTTT.

This chain connects TRBV20-1 to TRBJ2-4; 7 bases are shared with TRBD1. Losses at the gene ends were 4 bases for V and 1 base for J; bases not matched to a gene: 1. The CDR3 is made up of 13 amino acids. Per germline, CDR1 DFQATT and CDR2 SNEGSKA (reference sequence). The CDR3 here is CSAKGAAKNIQYF. Written as DNA, the CDR3 is TGCAGTGCTAAGGGGGCGGCCAAAAACATTCAGTACTTC.

This clonotype was observed many times. The chain has TRBV29-1 and TRBJ1-1; D gene uncertain. The CDR3 runs to 12 residues. Trimming took 6 bases from V and 1 from J, leaving 9 bases between them. CDR1 is SQVTM and CDR2 is ANQGSEA in the germline V gene. CDR3 nucleotide sequence: TGCAGCGTCGGGCAGCCGAACACTGAAGCTTTCTTT. Translated: CSVGQPNTEAFF.

This clonotype was detected only a few times. V is TRBV27 and J is TRBJ2-1, with 10 bases identical to TRBD2. Germline V CDR1 and CDR2: MNHEY, SMNVEV (reference sequence). V gave up 0 bases and J gave up 6 bases; unmatched junction bases: 2. The CDR3 runs 15 residues. The CDR3: CASSLSLAGANEQFF. Written as DNA, the CDR3 is TGTGCCAGCAGTTTATCGCTAGCGGGAGCCAATGAGCAGTTCTTC.

This chain links TRBV20-1 with TRBJ2-1; TRBD2 is a possible D gene (6 bases). The germline gives CDR1 DFQATT, CDR2 SNEGSKA (reference sequence). CDR3 size: 15 residues. Trimming took 3 bases from V and 7 from J, leaving 19 bases between them. CDR3 nucleotides: TGCAGTGCTAGCCCCCAGACGGGACTCTCAAATGAGCAGTTCTTC. Amino acids: CSASPQTGLSNEQFF.

This clonotype has more than one count but fewer than ten. The chain combines TRBV12-3 or TRBV12-4 with TRBJ2-1; 16 bases fit TRBD2. Trimming took 6 bases from V and 2 from J; bases not matched to a gene: 10. The CDR3 runs to 19 residues. CDR3 loop: CASSPTGTSGRGAYNEQFF. The CDR3, as DNA: TGTGCCAGCAGCCCGACCGGGACTAGCGGGAGGGGGGCCTACAATGAGCAGTTCTTC.

The chain links TRBV6-5 to TRBJ2-5; 10 bases agree with TRBD1. The end of the DNA fits TRBJ2-1 better, so the J call may be wrong. The CDR3 runs to 15 residues. The germline CDR1 and CDR2 sequences are MNHEY and SVGAGI. Here the CDR3 reads CASVHRDRGHNEQFF. In DNA form, the CDR3 reads TGTGCCAGCGTCCACCGGGACAGGGGTCATAATGAGCAGTTCTTC.